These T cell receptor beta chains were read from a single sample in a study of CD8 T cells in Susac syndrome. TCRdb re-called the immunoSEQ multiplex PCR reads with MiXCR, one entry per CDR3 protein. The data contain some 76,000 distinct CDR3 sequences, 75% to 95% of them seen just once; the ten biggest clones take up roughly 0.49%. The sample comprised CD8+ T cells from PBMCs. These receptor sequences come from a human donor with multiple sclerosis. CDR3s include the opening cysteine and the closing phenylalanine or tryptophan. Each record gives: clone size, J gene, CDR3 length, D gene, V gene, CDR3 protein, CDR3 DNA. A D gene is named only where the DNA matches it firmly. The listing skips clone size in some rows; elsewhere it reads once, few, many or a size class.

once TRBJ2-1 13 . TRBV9 CASSPHGGNEQFF TGTGCCAGCAGCCCCCATGGAGGGAATGAGCAGTTCTTC
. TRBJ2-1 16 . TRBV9 CASSLGRVQSNNEQFF TGTGCCAGCAGCCTAGGTAGGGTGCAGTCAAACAATGAGCAGTTCTTC
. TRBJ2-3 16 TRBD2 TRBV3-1 CASSQGTSWGTDTQYF TGTGCCAGCAGCCAGGGGACTAGCTGGGGCACAGATACGCAGTATTTT
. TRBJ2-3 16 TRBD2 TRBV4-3 CASSQDRTSGSRAQYF TGCGCCAGCAGCCAAGATAGGACTAGCGGGAGCCGTGCGCAGTATTTT
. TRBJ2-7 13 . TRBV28 CASKQGFSYEQYF TGTGCCAGCAAACAGGGATTCTCCTACGAGCAGTACTTC
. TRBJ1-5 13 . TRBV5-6 CASSLPGDQPQHF TGTGCCAGCAGTTTACCAGGGGATCAGCCCCAGCATTTT
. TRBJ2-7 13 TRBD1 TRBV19 CASSIGQAYEQYF TGTGCCAGTAGTATCGGACAGGCCTACGAGCAGTACTTC
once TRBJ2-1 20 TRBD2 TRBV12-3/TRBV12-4 CASSFPKSRTSASSYNEQFF TGTGCCAGCAGTTTTCCGAAATCCAGGACTAGCGCGAGCTCCTACAATGAGCAGTTCTTC
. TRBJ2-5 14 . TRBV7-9 CASSLGNFGGTQNF TGTGCCAGCAGCTTAGGCAACTTTGGCGGGACACAGAACTTC
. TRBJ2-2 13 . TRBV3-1 CASSPLGTGELFF TGTGCCAGCAGCCCCCTGGGAACCGGGGAGCTGTTTTTT
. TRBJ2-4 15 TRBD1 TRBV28 CASSGTGTGRAIQYF TGTGCCAGCAGTGGAACCGGGACAGGGAGGGCCATTCAGTACTTC
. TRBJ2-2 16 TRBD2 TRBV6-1 CATWALAGGHHGELFF TGTGCCACCTGGGCCCTAGCGGGGGGGCATCACGGGGAGCTGTTTTTT
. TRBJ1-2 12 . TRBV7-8 CASRGGVNGYTF TGTGCCAGCAGGGGGGGAGTGAATGGCTACACCTTC
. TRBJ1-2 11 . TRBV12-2 CARRGRCGYTF TGTGCACGACGGGGGAGGTGTGGCTACACCTTC
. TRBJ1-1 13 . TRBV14 CASSHVSGTVAFF TGTGCCAGCAGCCATGTGTCCGGGACGGTAGCTTTCTTT
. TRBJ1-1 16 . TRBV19 CASSPGKGIVNTEAFF TGTGCCAGTAGTCCCGGGAAGGGGATAGTGAACACTGAAGCTTTCTTT
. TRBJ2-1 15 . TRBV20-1 CSAKDLEAPNNEQFF TGCAGTGCTAAAGACCTGGAGGCCCCTAACAATGAGCAGTTCTTC
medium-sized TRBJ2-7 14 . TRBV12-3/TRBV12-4 CASRPGHSSYEQYF TGTGCCAGCAGGCCCGGGCATAGCTCCTACGAGCAGTACTTC
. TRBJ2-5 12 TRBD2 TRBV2 CAGALAGETQYF TGTGCCGGGGCTCTAGCGGGAGAGACCCAGTACTTC
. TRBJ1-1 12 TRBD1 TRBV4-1 CASSQGTGEAFF TGCGCCAGCAGCCAGGGGACAGGGGAAGCTTTCTTT
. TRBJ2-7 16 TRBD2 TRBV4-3 CASSRQLAQATYEQYF TGCGCCAGCAGCCGACAACTAGCGCAAGCCACCTACGAGCAGTACTTC
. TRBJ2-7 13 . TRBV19 CASSIATGYEQYF TGTGCCAGTAGTATAGCCACAGGCTACGAGCAGTACTTC
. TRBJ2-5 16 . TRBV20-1 CSARDPGSREMETQYF TGCAGTGCTAGAGATCCGGGCTCCCGAGAAATGGAGACCCAGTACTTC
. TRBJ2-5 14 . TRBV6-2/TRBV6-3 CASSYERLRKTQYF TGTGCCAGCAGTTACGAGCGCCTCAGGAAGACCCAGTACTTC
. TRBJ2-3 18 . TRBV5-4 CASSGDPDFLASTDTQYF TGTGCCAGCAGCGGGGACCCGGACTTCCTAGCTAGCACAGATACGCAGTATTTT
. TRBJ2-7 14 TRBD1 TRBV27 CASSPGTGNYEQYF TGTGCCAGCAGTCCCGGGACAGGTAACTACGAGCAGTACTTC
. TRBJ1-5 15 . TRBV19 CASSPGGAHYQPQHF TGTGCCAGTAGCCCCGGGGGGGCCCACTATCAGCCCCAGCATTTT
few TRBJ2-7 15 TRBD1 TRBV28 CASSTGQGLSYEQYF TGTGCCAGCAGTACGGGACAGGGCTTATCCTACGAGCAGTACTTC
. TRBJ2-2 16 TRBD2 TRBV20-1 CSARDGGGFDTGELFF TGCAGTGCTAGAGACGGGGGGGGTTTTGACACCGGGGAGCTGTTTTTT
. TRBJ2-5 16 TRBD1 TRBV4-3 CASSQEDREVGETQYF TGCGCCAGCAGCCAAGAGGACAGGGAGGTTGGAGAGACCCAGTACTTC
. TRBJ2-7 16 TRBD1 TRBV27 CASSLSGQTSSYEQYF TGTGCCAGTTCTCTGTCGGGACAGACAAGCTCCTACGAGCAGTACTTC
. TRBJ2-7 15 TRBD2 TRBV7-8 CASSFPLAAVYEQYF TGTGCCAGCAGCTTTCCGCTAGCGGCCGTTTACGAGCAGTACTTC
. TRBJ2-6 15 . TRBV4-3 CASSQGTAGANVLTF TGCGCCAGCAGCCAAGGGACAGCTGGGGCCAACGTCCTGACTTTC
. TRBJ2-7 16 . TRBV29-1 CSVESGVLGRSYEQYF TGCAGCGTTGAGTCGGGTGTGCTGGGGAGGAGCTACGAGCAGTACTTC
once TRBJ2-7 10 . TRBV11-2 CASKLGEQYF TGTGCCAGTAAACTGGGCGAGCAGTACTTC
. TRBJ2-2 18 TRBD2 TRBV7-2 CASSLALSGGLNTGELFF TGTGCCAGCAGCTTAGCATTATCGGGAGGGTTGAACACCGGGGAGCTGTTTTTT
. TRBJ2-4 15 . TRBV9 CASSVGVEGRNIQYF TGTGCCAGCAGCGTAGGAGTAGAAGGCCGAAACATTCAGTACTTC
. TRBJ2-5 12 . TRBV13 CASSDQQETQYF TGTGCCAGCAGTGATCAGCAAGAGACCCAGTACTTC
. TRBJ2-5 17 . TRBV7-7 CASSLGFGGRDQETQYF TGTGCCAGCAGCTTAGGTTTCGGGGGCAGGGACCAAGAGACCCAGTACTTC
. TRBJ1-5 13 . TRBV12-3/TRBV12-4 CASTPAGGQPQHF TGTGCCAGCACCCCCGCGGGCGGTCAGCCCCAGCATTTT
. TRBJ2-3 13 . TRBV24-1 CATSDPPADTQYF TGTGCCACCAGTGACCCCCCGGCAGATACGCAGTATTTT
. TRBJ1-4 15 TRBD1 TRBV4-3 CASSQEATGREKLFF TGCGCCAGCAGCCAAGAGGCGACAGGGCGGGAAAAACTGTTTTTT
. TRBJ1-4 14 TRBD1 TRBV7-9 CASSVWDRSEKLFF TGTGCCAGCAGCGTATGGGACAGGTCAGAAAAACTGTTTTTT
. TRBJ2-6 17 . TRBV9 CASSVRAPLSGANVLTF TGTGCCAGCAGCGTTCGGGCACCGCTCTCTGGGGCCAACGTCCTGACTTTC
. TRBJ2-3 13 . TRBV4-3 CASSPGTTDTQYF TGCGCCAGCAGCCCCGGGACCACGGATACGCAGTATTTT
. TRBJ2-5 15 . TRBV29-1 CSVETGGNIGETQYF TGCAGCGTTGAAACGGGGGGCAACATCGGAGAGACCCAGTACTTC
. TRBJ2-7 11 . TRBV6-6 CASRRYYEQYF TGTGCCAGCCGACGATACTACGAGCAGTACTTC
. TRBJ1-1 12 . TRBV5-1 CASALGNTEAFF TGCGCCAGCGCCCTGGGGAACACTGAAGCTTTCTTT
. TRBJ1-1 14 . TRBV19 CASSIEARDAEAFF TGTGCCAGTAGTATAGAAGCCAGAGACGCTGAAGCTTTCTTT
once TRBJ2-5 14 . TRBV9 CASSVGRGQETQYF TGTGCCAGCAGCGTAGGGAGGGGGCAAGAGACCCAGTACTTC
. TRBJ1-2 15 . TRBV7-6 CASSLAVQGYLGYTF TGTGCCAGCAGCTTAGCAGTTCAGGGGTATCTGGGCTACACCTTC
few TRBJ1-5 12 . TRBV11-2 CASSPGSGPQHF TGTGCCAGCAGTCCAGGGTCTGGGCCCCAGCATTTT
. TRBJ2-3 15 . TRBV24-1 CATRGLVNGTDTQYF TGTGCCACCAGGGGACTGGTAAATGGCACAGATACGCAGTATTTT